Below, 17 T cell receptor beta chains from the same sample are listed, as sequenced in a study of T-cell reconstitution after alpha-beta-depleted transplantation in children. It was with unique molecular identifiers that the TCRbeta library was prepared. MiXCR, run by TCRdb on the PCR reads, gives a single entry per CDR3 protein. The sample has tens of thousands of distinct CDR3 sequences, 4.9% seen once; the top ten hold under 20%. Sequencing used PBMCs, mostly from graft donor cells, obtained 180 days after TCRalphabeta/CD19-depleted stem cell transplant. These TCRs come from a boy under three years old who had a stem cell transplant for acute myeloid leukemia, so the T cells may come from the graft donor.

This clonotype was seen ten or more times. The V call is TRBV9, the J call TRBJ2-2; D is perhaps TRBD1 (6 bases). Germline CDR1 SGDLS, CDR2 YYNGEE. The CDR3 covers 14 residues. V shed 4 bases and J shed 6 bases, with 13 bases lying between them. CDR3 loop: CASSLLTGPGELFF. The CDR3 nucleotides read TGTGCCAGCAGCCTGCTAACAGGGCCCGGGGAGCTGTTTTTT. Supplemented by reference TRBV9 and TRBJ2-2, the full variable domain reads DSGVTQTPKHLITATGQRVTLRCSPRSGDLSVYWYQQSLDQGLQFLIQYYNGEERAKGNILERFSAQQFPDLHSELNLSSLELGDSALYFCASSLLTGPGELFFGEGSRLTVL.

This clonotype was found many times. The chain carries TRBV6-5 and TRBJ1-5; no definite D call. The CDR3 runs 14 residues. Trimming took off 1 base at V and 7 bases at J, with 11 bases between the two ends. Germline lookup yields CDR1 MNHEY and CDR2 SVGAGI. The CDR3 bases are TGTGCCAGCAGTTACTTGGGTCTGGACCAGCCCCAGCATTTT. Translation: CASSYLGLDQPQHF.

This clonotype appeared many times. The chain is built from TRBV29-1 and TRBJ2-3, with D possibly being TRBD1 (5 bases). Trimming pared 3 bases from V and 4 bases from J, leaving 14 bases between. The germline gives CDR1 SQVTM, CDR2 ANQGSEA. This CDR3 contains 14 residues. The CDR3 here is CSVEVSGNPDTQYF. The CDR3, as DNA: TGCAGCGTTGAGGTGTCAGGGAACCCAGATACGCAGTATTTT.

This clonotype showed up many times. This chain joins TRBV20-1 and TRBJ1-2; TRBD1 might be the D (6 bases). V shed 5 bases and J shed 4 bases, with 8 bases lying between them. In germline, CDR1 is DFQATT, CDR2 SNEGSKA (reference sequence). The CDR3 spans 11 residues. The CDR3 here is CSAQDSYGYTF. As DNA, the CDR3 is TGCAGTGCTCAGGACAGCTATGGCTACACCTTC.

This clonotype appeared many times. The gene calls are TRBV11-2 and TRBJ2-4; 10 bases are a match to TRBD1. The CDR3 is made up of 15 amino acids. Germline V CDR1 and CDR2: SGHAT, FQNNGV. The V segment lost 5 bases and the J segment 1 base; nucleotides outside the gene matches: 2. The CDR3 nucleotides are TGTGCCAGCAGCCGGGACAGGGGTGCCAAAAACATTCAGTACTTC. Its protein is CASSRDRGAKNIQYF.

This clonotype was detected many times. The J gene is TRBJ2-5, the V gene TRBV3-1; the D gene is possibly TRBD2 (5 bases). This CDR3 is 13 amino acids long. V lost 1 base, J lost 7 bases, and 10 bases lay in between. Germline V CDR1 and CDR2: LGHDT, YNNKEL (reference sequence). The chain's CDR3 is CASSQGQAGTQYF. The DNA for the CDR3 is TGTGCCAGCAGCCAAGGGCAGGCGGGGACCCAGTACTTC.

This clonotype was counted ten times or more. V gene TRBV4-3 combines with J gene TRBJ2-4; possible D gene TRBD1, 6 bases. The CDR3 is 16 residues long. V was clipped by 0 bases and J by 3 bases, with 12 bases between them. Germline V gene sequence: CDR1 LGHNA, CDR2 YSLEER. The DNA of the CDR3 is TGCGCCAGCAGCCAAGAACCAGGGGCCGGCAAAAACATTCAGTACTTC. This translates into CASSQEPGAGKNIQYF.

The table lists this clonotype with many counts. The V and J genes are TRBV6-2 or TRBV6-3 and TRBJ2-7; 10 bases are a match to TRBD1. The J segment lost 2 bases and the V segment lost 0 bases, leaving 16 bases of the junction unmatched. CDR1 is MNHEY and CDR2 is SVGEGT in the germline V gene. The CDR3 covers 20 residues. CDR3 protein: CASSYSTEMTGQGPPYEQYF. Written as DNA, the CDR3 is TGTGCCAGCAGTTACTCGACCGAGATGACGGGACAGGGGCCCCCCTACGAGCAGTACTTC.

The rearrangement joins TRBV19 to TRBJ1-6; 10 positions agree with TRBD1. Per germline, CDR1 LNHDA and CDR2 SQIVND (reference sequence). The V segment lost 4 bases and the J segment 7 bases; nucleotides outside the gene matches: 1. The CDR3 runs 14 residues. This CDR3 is CASSRGQGNSPLHF. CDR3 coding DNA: TGTGCCAGTAGTAGGGGACAGGGGAATTCACCCCTCCACTTT.

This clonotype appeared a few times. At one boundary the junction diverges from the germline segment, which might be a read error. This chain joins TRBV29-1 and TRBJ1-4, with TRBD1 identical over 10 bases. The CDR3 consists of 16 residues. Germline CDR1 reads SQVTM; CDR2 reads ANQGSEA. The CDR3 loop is CSVGGGQGSTNENLFF. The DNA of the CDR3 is TGCAGCGTTGGGGGGGGACAGGGGTCAACTAATGAAAATCTGTTTTTT.

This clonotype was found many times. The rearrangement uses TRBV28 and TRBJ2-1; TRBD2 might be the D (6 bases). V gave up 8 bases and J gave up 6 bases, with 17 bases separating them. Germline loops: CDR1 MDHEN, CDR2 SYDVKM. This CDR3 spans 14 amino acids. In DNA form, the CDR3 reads TGTGCCAGCTCCCCCGGGGGTGGCCTCAATGAGCAGTTCTTC. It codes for CASSPGGGLNEQFF. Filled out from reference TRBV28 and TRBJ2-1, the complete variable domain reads DVKVTQSSRYLVKRTGEKVFLECVQDMDHENMFWYRQDPGLGLRLIYFSYDVKMKEKGDIPEGYSVSREKKERFSLILESASTNQTSMYLCASSPGGGLNEQFFGPGTRLTVL.

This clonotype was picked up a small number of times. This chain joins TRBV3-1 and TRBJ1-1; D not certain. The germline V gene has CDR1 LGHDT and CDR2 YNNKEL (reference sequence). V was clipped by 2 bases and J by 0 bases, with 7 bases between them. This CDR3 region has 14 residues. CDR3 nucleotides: TGTGCCAGCAGCCAAATGGGGTTGAACACTGAAGCTTTCTTT. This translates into CASSQMGLNTEAFF.

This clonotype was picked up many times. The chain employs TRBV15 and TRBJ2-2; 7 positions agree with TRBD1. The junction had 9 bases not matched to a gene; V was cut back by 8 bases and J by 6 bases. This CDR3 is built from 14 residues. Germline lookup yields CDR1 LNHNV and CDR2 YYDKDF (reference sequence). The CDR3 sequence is CATQAGTVAGELFF. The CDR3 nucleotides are TGTGCCACCCAGGCCGGGACAGTGGCCGGGGAGCTGTTTTTT.

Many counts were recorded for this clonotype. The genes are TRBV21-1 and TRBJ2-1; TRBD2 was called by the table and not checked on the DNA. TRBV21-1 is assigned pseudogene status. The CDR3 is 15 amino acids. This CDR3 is CASSKVGTRDNEQFF. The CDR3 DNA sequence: TGTGCCAGCAGCAAAGTGGGGACTAGGGACAATGAGCAGTTCTTC.

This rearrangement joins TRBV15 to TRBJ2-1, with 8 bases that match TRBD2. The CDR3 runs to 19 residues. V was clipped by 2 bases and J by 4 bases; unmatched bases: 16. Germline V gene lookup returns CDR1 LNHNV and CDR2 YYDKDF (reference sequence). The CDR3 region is CATSRNGGGLPKSYNEQFF. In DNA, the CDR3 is TGTGCCACCAGCAGAAACGGGGGGGGCCTCCCCAAGAGTTACAATGAGCAGTTCTTC.

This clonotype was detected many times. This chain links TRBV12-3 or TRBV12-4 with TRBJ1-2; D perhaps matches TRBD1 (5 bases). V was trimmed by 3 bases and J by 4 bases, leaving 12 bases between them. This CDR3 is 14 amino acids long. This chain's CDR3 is CASSFQTDLYGYTF. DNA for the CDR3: TGTGCCAGCAGTTTCCAGACAGATCTCTATGGCTACACCTTC.

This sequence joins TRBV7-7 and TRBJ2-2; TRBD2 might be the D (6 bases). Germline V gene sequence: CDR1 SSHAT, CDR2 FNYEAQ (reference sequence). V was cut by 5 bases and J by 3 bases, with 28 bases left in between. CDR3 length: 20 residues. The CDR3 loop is CASSPSIVGLRGRDTGELFF. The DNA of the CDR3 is TGTGCCAGCAGCCCATCAATAGTGGGCTTGCGGGGTCGAGACACCGGGGAGCTGTTTTTT.